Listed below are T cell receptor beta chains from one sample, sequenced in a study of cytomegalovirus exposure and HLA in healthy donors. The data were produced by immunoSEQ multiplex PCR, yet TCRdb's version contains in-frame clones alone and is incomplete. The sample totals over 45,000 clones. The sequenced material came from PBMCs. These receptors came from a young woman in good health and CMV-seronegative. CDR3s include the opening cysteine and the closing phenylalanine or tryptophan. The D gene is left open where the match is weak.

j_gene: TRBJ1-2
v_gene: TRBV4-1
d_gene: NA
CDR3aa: CASSQRNRDDYGYTF
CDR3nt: TGCGCCAGCAGCCAGAGGAATCGGGATGACTATGGCTACACCTTC

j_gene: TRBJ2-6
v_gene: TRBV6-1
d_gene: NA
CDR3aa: CASTLTSGANVLTF
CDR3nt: TGTGCCAGCACCCTAACCTCTGGGGCCAACGTCCTGACTTTC

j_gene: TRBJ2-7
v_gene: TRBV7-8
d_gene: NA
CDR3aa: CASSRTSREQYF
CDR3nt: TGTGCCAGCAGCCGCACTAGTCGCGAGCAGTACTTC

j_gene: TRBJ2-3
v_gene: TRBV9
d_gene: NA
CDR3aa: CASSVDAPKDTQYF
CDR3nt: TGTGCCAGCAGCGTAGATGCCCCTAAGGATACGCAGTATTTT

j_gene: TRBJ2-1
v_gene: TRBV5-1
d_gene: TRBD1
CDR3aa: CASHGQGASNEQFF
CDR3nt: TGCGCCAGCCATGGACAGGGGGCGAGTAATGAGCAGTTCTTC

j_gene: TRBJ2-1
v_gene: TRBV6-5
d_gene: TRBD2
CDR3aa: CASSSWLAGRYNEQFF
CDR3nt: TGTGCCAGCAGTTCCTGGCTAGCGGGGAGATACAATGAGCAGTTCTTC

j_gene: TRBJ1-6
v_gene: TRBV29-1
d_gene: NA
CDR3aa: CSVDLGADSPLHF
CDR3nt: TGCAGCGTTGATTTGGGGGCGGATTCACCCCTCCACTTT

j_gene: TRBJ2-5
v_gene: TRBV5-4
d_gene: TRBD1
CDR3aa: CASSTRSTGIGETQYF
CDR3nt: TGTGCCAGCAGCACTCGTTCGACAGGGATCGGAGAGACCCAGTACTTC

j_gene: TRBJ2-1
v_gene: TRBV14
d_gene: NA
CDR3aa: CASSLYLSSYNEQFF
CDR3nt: TGTGCCAGCAGCCTTTACCTCAGCTCCTACAATGAGCAGTTCTTC

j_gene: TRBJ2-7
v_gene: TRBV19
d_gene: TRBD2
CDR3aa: CASRRAGTGDEQYF
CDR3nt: TGTGCCAGCCGGAGAGCGGGGACTGGGGACGAGCAGTACTTC

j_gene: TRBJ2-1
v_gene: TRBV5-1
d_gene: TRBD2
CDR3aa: CASSSGLLAGGEQFF
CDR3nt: TGCGCCAGCAGCTCAGGGCTACTAGCGGGCGGAGAGCAGTTCTTC

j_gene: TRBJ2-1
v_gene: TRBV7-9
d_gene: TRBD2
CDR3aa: CASSLGLAGGSYNEQFF
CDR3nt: TGTGCCAGCAGCTTAGGGCTAGCGGGAGGGTCCTACAATGAGCAGTTCTTC

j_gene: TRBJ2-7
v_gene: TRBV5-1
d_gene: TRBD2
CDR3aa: CASSLVSGSSREQYF
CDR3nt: TGCGCCAGCAGCTTGGTTAGCGGGAGCAGTAGGGAGCAGTACTTC

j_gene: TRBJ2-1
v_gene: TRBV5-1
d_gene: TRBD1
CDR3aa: CASSFGTGGHNEQFF
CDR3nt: TGCGCCAGCAGTTTTGGGACAGGGGGGCACAATGAGCAGTTCTTC

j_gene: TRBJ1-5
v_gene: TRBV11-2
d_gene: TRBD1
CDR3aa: CASSIGTGSNQPQHF
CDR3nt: TGTGCCAGCAGCATAGGGACAGGGAGCAATCAGCCCCAGCATTTT

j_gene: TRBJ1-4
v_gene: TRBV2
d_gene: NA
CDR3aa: CASKDPPLGSSLEKLFF
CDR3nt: TGTGCCAGCAAGGATCCACCCCTCGGGAGCTCACTCGAAAAACTGTTTTTT

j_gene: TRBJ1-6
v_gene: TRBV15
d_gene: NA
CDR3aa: CATSRDRHVTPNSPLHF
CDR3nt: TGTGCCACCAGCAGAGATCGTCACGTTACACCCAATTCACCCCTCCACTTT

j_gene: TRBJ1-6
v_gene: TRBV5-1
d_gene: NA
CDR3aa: CASSLGLALPSPLHF
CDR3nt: TGCGCCAGCAGCTTGGGGCTGGCCTTACCTTCACCCCTCCACTTT

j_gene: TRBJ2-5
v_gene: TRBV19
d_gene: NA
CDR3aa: CASSPNTPPGTQYF
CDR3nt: TGTGCCAGTAGTCCCAACACTCCCCCGGGGACCCAGTACTTC

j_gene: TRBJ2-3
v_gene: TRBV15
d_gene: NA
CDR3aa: CATRASAETDTQYF
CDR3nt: TGTGCCACCAGGGCTTCAGCGGAAACAGATACGCAGTATTTT

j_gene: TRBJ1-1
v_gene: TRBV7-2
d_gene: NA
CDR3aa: CASSLEWGENTEAFF
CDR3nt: TGTGCCAGCAGCTTAGAATGGGGGGAAAACACTGAAGCTTTCTTT

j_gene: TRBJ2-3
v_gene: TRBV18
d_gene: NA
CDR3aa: CASLGATTDTQYF
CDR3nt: TGTGCCAGCTTAGGGGCCACCACAGATACGCAGTATTTT

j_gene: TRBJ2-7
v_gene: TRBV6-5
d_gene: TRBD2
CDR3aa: CASSYTGLAGVTEQYF
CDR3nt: TGTGCCAGCAGTTACACCGGACTAGCGGGAGTAACCGAGCAGTACTTC

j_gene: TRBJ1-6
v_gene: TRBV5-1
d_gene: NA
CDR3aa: CASTQHRGSSYNSPLHF
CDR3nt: TGCGCCAGCACCCAGCATCGTGGGAGCTCCTATAATTCACCCCTCCACTTT

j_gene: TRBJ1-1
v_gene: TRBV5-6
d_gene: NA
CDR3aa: CASSADMNTEAFF
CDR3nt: TGTGCCAGCAGCGCCGACATGAACACTGAAGCTTTCTTT

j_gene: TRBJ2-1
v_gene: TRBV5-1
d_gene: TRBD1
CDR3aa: CASSLYRGPGNEQFF
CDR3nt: TGCGCCAGCAGCTTATACAGGGGGCCTGGGAATGAGCAGTTCTTC

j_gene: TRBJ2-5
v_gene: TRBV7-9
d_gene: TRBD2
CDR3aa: CASSQLGGQETQYF
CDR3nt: TGTGCCAGCAGCCAATTGGGGGGGCAAGAGACCCAGTACTTC

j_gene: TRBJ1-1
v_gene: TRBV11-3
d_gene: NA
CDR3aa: CASSFSEMNTEAFF
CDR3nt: TGTGCCAGCAGCTTCTCCGAGATGAACACTGAAGCTTTCTTT

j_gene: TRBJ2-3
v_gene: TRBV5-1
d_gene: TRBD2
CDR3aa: CASSSLAGFTDTQYF
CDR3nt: TGCGCCAGCAGCAGTCTAGCGGGCTTCACAGATACGCAGTATTTT

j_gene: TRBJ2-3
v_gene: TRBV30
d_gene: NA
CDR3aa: CAWSRGGIRTDTQYF
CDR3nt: TGTGCCTGGAGTCGGGGAGGAATCCGCACAGATACGCAGTATTTT